The 29 T cell receptor beta chains presented below share a single source sample, sequenced in a study of PD-1 blockade in classical Hodgkin lymphoma. As to time point: newly diagnosed, previously untreated cHL patient sample. The study isolated CD8+ T cells from thawed PBMCs by magnetic negative selection. TCRdb keeps only in-frame clones here, not all; method: immunoSEQ multiplex PCR. Seen here are approximately 9,300 clones, more than 75% observed once, and the top ten hold about 15%. The sample was CD8+ T cells from blood. These receptors originate from a human donor with classical Hodgkin lymphoma.

This clone showed up just once. The V call is TRBV4-3, the J call TRBJ1-1, with D possibly being TRBD1 (5 bases). The CDR3 covers 15 residues. Germline V gene lookup returns CDR1 LGHNA and CDR2 YSLEER. Trimming pared 3 bases from V and 3 bases from J, leaving 14 bases between. CDR3 sequence (DNA): TGCGCCAGCAGCCAGACATTAGGCAGGGACACTGAAGCTTTCTTT. Amino acid sequence: CASSQTLGRDTEAFF.

The rearrangement joins TRBV2 to TRBJ2-7; no clear D gene. The germline V and J ends were trimmed by 7 bases and 4 bases, with 5 bases remaining between them. Per germline, CDR1 SNHLY and CDR2 FYNNEI. This CDR3 is 10 amino acids long. The CDR3 DNA sequence: TGTGCCAGCATGAGTTACGAGCAGTACTTC. Its protein is CASMSYEQYF.

V and J are TRBV5-4 and TRBJ2-5, with 10 bases aligning to TRBD1. This CDR3 has 17 amino acids. Germline V lookup: CDR1 SGHNT, CDR2 YYREEE (reference sequence). V gave up 2 bases and J gave up 2 bases; unmatched junction bases: 9. The chain's CDR3 is CASSFRQGALIQETQYF. The CDR3 coding sequence is TGTGCCAGCAGCTTTCGACAGGGGGCCCTTATACAAGAGACCCAGTACTTC.

V gene TRBV5-1 combines with J gene TRBJ1-2; tentative D call: TRBD1 (5 bases). With 5 bases removed from V and 8 bases from J, the gap between germline ends came to 10 bases. This CDR3 spans 11 amino acids. Germline assignment: CDR1 SGHRS and CDR2 YFSETQ. The CDR3 sequence is CASRGLEGYTF. DNA of the CDR3: TGCGCCAGCAGGGGGCTGGAAGGCTACACCTTC. The full variable domain, completed using reference TRBV5-1 and TRBJ1-2, is KAGVTQTPRYLIKTRGQQVTLSCSPISGHRSVSWYQQTPGQGLQFLFEYFSETQRNKGNFPGRFSGRQFSNSRSEMNVSTLELGDSALYLCASRGLEGYTFGSGTRLTVV.

This chain links TRBV7-9 with TRBJ2-1; D might be TRBD1 (6 bases). The V gene lost 5 bases and the J gene lost 1 base, with 15 bases spanning the gap. The CDR3 length is 16 residues. From germline, CDR1 is SEHNR and CDR2 FQNEAQ (reference sequence). The CDR3 loop reads CASSPPWTVSYNEQFF. In DNA, the CDR3 is TGTGCCAGCAGCCCACCATGGACAGTGTCCTACAATGAGCAGTTCTTC.

The chain has TRBV2 and TRBJ2-1; TRBD2 matches 10 bases. V lost 6 bases, J lost 2 bases, and 4 bases stayed unmatched. Germline V gives CDR1 SNHLY, CDR2 FYNNEI. This CDR3 spans 15 amino acids. The CDR3 loop is CASSQGLAAYNEQFF. Here the CDR3 DNA reads TGTGCCAGCAGCCAAGGACTAGCGGCCTACAATGAGCAGTTCTTC.

The chain joins TRBV7-6 to TRBJ2-1, with 8 bases identical to TRBD1. CDR3 size: 16 residues. V was clipped by 5 bases and J by 8 bases; unmatched bases: 14. Germline V lookup: CDR1 SGHVS, CDR2 FNYEAQ. CDR3 nucleotides: TGTGCCAGCAGCCTGACAGGGGTTTTCGGCGTCGATGAGCAGTTCTTC. It specifies CASSLTGVFGVDEQFF.

The CDR3 is CASSVGGEDYGYTF. For the CDR3, the DNA is TGTGCCAGCAGCGTAGGAGGGGAGGACTATGGCTACACCTTC. V usage is TRBV7-6 and J usage is TRBJ1-2; the D gene is possibly TRBD1 (5 bases). The CDR3 runs 14 residues. Germline assignment: CDR1 SGHVS and CDR2 FNYEAQ. V was clipped by 5 bases and J by 3 bases, with 13 bases between them.

The rearrangement uses TRBV29-1 and TRBJ2-7; 7 bases are shared with TRBD1. This CDR3 region has 12 residues. Germline loops: CDR1 SQVTM, CDR2 ANQGSEA. The V and J ends lost 4 bases and 2 bases, in that order; junction bases with no gene match: 2. CDR3 in DNA: TGCAGCGTTGCAGGGGGAACCTACGAGCAGTACTTC. Protein sequence: CSVAGGTYEQYF.

V gene TRBV2 combines with J gene TRBJ2-7; D is ambiguous. Germline-derived CDR1 and CDR2 are SNHLY and FYNNEI. The CDR3 has 16 amino acids. V was trimmed by 6 bases and J by 3 bases, leaving 21 bases between them. The CDR3 protein is CASRGTGLQFRYEQYF. DNA of the CDR3: TGTGCCAGCAGAGGAACCGGCCTCCAATTTCGCTACGAGCAGTACTTC.

V gene TRBV7-9 combines with J gene TRBJ1-3, with TRBD1 matching 7 bases. CDR3 length: 17 amino acids. Per germline, CDR1 SEHNR and CDR2 FQNEAQ (reference sequence). The V and J ends lost 1 base and 5 bases, in that order; junction bases with no gene match: 11. CDR3 in amino acids: CASSLGGGIEGRNTIYF. The CDR3 DNA reads as TGTGCCAGCAGCTTAGGAGGGGGCATAGAAGGAAGAAACACCATATATTTT.

This chain connects TRBV30 to TRBJ1-1; no clear D gene. Germline CDR1 is GTSNPN and CDR2 is SVGIG (reference sequence). The CDR3 has 11 residues. Trimming took off 3 bases at V and 1 base at J, with 3 bases between the two ends. CDR3 residues: CAWRGNTEAFF. Here the CDR3 DNA reads TGTGCCTGGAGGGGGAACACTGAAGCTTTCTTT.

V is TRBV7-2 and J is TRBJ2-3; 11 positions match TRBD2. With V trimmed by 1 base and J by 6 bases, 9 bases remained unmatched. The germline V gene has CDR1 SGHTA and CDR2 FQGNSA. The CDR3 has 17 amino acids. CDR3 region: CASSLVALAGGLDTQYF. DNA of the CDR3: TGTGCCAGCAGCTTAGTAGCCCTAGCGGGGGGACTGGATACGCAGTATTTT.

The chain carries TRBV5-6 and TRBJ2-3, with D perhaps matching TRBD1 (6 bases). V was cut by 0 bases and J by 5 bases, with 16 bases left in between. The CDR3 sequence is 16 residues long. Germline loops: CDR1 SGHDT, CDR2 YYEEEE. CDR3 coding DNA: TGTGCCAGCAGCTTGGAGGGGACCGCCAGGGGAGATACGCAGTATTTT. Protein product: CASSLEGTARGDTQYF.

This rearrangement joins TRBV2 to TRBJ1-1; a weak D match, TRBD1 (5 bases). The CDR3 sequence is 17 residues long. The V end was cut by 2 bases, the J end by 0 bases, with 16 bases between. Germline CDR1 SNHLY, CDR2 FYNNEI. CDR3 protein: CASSESIVGGMNTEAFF. The CDR3 DNA reads as TGTGCCAGCAGTGAATCGATTGTTGGGGGGATGAACACTGAAGCTTTCTTT.

This sequence joins TRBV2 and TRBJ2-5, with 7 bases that match TRBD2. The CDR3 length is 17 residues. Trimming at V came to 6 bases and at J to 2 bases, leaving 15 bases not matched to a gene. Germline V lookup: CDR1 SNHLY, CDR2 FYNNEI. The CDR3 sequence: CASREQGTTLRQETQYF. In DNA, the CDR3 is TGTGCCAGCAGGGAACAAGGGACTACTCTAAGGCAAGAGACCCAGTACTTC.

The CDR3 nucleotides are TGTGCCATCAGCCTTACCGAAGGGCCCTACGAGCAGTACTTC. Protein: CAISLTEGPYEQYF. The rearrangement uses TRBV10-3 and TRBJ2-7; D ambiguous. This CDR3 is 14 amino acids long. Deletions cut 6 bases from V and 2 bases from J, with 14 bases between. Germline assignment: CDR1 ENHRY and CDR2 SYGVKD.

The chain recombines TRBV1 with TRBJ2-1. TRBV1 is recorded as a pseudogene. This CDR3 is 17 amino acids long. Here the CDR3 reads CTSSQDISGRLYNEQFF. The CDR3 nucleotides read TGCACCAGCAGCCAAGATATTTCCGGACGCCTCTACAATGAGCAGTTCTTC.

The V and J genes are TRBV29-1 and TRBJ2-7; D unresolved. Germline lookup yields CDR1 SQVTM and CDR2 ANQGSEA. The V end lost 4 bases, the J end lost 2 bases, and 12 bases lay between the germline ends. This CDR3 is built from 13 residues. The CDR3 sequence: CSVVAWGTYEQYF. CDR3 bases: TGCAGCGTTGTTGCATGGGGAACCTACGAGCAGTACTTC.

This rearrangement joins TRBV7-9 to TRBJ2-1; a possible D gene is TRBD2 (7 bases). Germline CDR1 is SEHNR and CDR2 is FQNEAQ (reference sequence). V was cut by 2 bases and J by 1 base, with 9 bases left in between. The CDR3 length is 15 residues. CDR3: CASSLKGGSYNEQFF. The CDR3 DNA sequence: TGTGCCAGCAGCTTAAAGGGGGGGTCCTACAATGAGCAGTTCTTC.

V is TRBV7-9 and J is TRBJ2-1; D perhaps matches TRBD1 (6 bases). CDR3 size: 12 residues. Germline V gives CDR1 SEHNR, CDR2 FQNEAQ (reference sequence). Trimming left V 8 bases short and J 5 bases short, with 10 bases between. Here the CDR3 reads CASSQGHNEQFF. CDR3 bases: TGTGCCAGCTCACAGGGACACAATGAGCAGTTCTTC.

This clone was recorded only once. The rearrangement uses TRBV6-5 and TRBJ2-7; D ambiguous. V lost 4 bases and J 0 bases, leaving 4 bases between the germline ends. The V gene's germline CDR1 is MNHEY and CDR2 SVGAGI. This CDR3 is built from 12 residues. The chain's CDR3 is CASSSASYEQYF. The CDR3 region has the DNA TGTGCCAGCAGTTCCGCCTCCTACGAGCAGTACTTC.

The J gene is TRBJ2-4, the V gene TRBV7-8; the match to TRBD1 covers 7 bases. This CDR3 has 16 amino acids. Losses at the gene ends were 5 bases for V and 1 base for J; bases not matched to a gene: 8. CDR1 is SGHVS, CDR2 FQNEAQ, per germline. CDR3 DNA sequence: TGTGCCAGCAGCCCCAACCTGGACAGGGCCAAAAACATTCAGTACTTC. It is translated as CASSPNLDRAKNIQYF.

The chain employs TRBV5-1 and TRBJ2-3; TRBD1 or TRBD2 may be the D gene (5 bases each). V shed 3 bases and J shed 1 base, with 18 bases lying between them. From germline, CDR1 is SGHRS and CDR2 YFSETQ. CDR3 size: 17 residues. DNA for the CDR3: TGCGCCAGCAGCTGGGGCGTACTAGGGTTTGGCACAGATACGCAGTATTTT. It translates to CASSWGVLGFGTDTQYF.

This chain joins TRBV19 and TRBJ2-3, with a tentative D call TRBD2 (5 bases). Germline assignment: CDR1 LNHDA and CDR2 SQIVND (reference sequence). Trimming removed 9 bases at V and 4 bases at J, with 20 bases between. The CDR3 length is 15 residues. CDR3: CASNIGGSRADTQYF. As DNA, the CDR3 is TGTGCCAGCAATATTGGAGGTAGCCGGGCAGATACGCAGTATTTT.

The sample holds a few counts of this clone. The CDR3 reads CASSQGDRGYTEAFF. As DNA, the CDR3 is TGCGCCAGCAGCCAAGGGGACAGGGGGTACACTGAAGCTTTCTTT. V and J are TRBV4-1 and TRBJ1-1, with TRBD1 matching 11 bases. Germline loops: CDR1 MGHRA, CDR2 YSYEKL. The CDR3 sequence is 15 residues long. The ends lost 1 base at V and 3 bases at J; junction bases unmatched: 1.

J is TRBJ1-2 and V is TRBV4-3; 8 bases fit TRBD1. Germline values: CDR1 LGHNA, CDR2 YSLEER. This CDR3 has 15 amino acids. V lost 0 bases, J lost 7 bases, and 7 bases stayed unmatched. CDR3 region: CASSQDQGAYFGYTF. CDR3 in DNA: TGCGCCAGCAGCCAAGATCAGGGGGCCTACTTTGGCTACACCTTC.

This clone was observed a handful of times. The chain combines TRBV10-3 with TRBJ1-5; the D is unclear. Germline CDR1 and CDR2: ENHRY and SYGVKD. The germline V and J ends were trimmed by 3 bases and 7 bases, with 10 bases remaining between them. There are 13 residues in the CDR3. The CDR3 sequence is CAISDPVRQPQHF. The CDR3 DNA is TGTGCCATCAGTGACCCCGTAAGACAGCCCCAGCATTTT.

This chain connects TRBV7-6 to TRBJ2-2; 7 nucleotides align to TRBD2. The length of the CDR3 is 16 residues. V trimming: 5 bases; J trimming: 1 base; junction bases outside the gene matches: 7. CDR1 and CDR2 from the germline V gene are SGHVS and FNYEAQ. In nucleotides, the CDR3 is TGTGCCAGCAGCCCTAGGAAGCGGGGGAACACCGGGGAGCTGTTTTTT. Amino acid sequence: CASSPRKRGNTGELFF.